This TCR beta chain comes out of a study of blood T cell repertoires in COVID-19. About the study: Specimens from acute and convalescent COVID-19 originated in the United States, Italy and Spain.

Clones were read by immunoSEQ multiplex PCR, and TCRdb kept only the in-frame ones, dropping some. The sample has some 120,000 clones, 90% seen once. CDR3 length: 17 residues. The germline CDR1 and CDR2 sequences are SGDLS and YYNGEE. J lost 0 bases, V lost 4 bases, and 12 bases had no gene match. The sequenced sample consisted of peripheral blood. This sequence joins TRBV9 and TRBJ1-1; 7 positions agree with TRBD1. The receptor comes from a man in his fifties with active COVID-19. The CDR3 region has the DNA TGTGCCAGCAGCCCGACCCTCTTACAGGGGATGAACACTGAAGCTTTCTTT. It translates to CASSPTLLQGMNTEAFF.